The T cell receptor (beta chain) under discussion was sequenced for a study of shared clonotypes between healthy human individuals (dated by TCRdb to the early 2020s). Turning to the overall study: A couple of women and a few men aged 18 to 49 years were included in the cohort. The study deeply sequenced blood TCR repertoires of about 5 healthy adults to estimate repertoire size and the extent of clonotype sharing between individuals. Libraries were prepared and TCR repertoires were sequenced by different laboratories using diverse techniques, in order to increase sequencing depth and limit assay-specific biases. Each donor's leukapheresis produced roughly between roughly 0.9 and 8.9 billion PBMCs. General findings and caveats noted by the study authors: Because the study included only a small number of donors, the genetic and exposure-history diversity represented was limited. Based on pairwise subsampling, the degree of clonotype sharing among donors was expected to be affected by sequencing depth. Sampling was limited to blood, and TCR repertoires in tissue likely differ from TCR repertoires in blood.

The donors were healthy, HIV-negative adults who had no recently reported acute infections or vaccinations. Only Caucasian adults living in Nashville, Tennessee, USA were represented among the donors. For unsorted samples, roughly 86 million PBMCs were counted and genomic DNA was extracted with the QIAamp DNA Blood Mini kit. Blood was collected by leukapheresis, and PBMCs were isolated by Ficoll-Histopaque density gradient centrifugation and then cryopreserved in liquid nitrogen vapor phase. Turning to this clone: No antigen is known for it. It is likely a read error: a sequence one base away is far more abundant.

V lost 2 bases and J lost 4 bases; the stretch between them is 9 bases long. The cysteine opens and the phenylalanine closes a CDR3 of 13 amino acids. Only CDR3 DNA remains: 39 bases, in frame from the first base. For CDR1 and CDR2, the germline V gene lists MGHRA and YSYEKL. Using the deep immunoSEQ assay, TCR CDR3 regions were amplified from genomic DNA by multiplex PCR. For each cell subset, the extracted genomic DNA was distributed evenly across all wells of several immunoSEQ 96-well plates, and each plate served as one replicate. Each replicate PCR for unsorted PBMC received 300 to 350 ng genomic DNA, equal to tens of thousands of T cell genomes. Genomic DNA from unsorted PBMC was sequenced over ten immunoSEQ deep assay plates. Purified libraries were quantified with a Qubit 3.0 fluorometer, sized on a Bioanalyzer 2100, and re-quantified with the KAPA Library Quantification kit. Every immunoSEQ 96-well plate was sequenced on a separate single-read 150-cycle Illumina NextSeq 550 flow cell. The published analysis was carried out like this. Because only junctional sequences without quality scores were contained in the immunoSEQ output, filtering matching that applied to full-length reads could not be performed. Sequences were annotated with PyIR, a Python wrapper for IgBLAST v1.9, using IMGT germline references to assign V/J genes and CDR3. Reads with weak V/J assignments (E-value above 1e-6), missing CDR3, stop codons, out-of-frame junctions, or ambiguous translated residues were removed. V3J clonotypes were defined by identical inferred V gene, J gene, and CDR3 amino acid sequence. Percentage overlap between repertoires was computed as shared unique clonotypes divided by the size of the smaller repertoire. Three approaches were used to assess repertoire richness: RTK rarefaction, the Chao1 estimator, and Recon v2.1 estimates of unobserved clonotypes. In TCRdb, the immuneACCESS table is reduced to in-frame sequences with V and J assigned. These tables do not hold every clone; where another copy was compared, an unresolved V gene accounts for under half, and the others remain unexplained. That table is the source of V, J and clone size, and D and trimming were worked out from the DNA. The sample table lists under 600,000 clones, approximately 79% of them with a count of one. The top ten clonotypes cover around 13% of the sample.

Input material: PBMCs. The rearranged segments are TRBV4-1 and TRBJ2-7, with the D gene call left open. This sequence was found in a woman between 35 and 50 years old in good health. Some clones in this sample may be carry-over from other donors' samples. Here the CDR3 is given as CASSQIVGYEQYF. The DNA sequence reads TGCGCCAGCAGCCAAATAGTGGGGTACGAGCAGTACTTC.